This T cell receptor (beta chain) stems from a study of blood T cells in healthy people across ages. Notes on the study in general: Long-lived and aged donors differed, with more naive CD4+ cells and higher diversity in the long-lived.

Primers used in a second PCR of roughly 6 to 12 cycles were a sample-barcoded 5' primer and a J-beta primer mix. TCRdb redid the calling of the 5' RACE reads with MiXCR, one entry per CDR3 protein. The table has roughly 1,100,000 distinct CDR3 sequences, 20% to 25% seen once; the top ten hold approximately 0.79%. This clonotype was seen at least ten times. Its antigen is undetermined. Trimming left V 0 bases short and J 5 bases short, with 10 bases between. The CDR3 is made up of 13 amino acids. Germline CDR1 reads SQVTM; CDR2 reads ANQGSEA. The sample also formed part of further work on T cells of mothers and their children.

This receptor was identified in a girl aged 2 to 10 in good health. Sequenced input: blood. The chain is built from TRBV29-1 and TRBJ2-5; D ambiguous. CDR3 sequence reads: CSVEDLVWETQYF. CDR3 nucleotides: TGCAGCGTTGAAGATCTTGTATGGGAGACCCAGTACTTC.